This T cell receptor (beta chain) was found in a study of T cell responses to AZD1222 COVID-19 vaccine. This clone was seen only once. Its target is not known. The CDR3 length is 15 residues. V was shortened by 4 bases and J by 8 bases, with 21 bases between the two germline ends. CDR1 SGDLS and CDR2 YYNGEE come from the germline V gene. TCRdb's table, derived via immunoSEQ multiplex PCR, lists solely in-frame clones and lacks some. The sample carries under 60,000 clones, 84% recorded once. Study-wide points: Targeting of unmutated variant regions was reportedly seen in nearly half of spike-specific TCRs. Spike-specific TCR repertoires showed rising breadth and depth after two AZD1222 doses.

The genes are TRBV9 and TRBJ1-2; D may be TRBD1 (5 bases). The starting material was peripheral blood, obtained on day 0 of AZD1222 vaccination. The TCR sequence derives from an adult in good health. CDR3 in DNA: TGTGCCAGCAGCCCCCCATCAGGGCGGGGAAGCGGCTACACCTTC. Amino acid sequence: CASSPPSGRGSGYTF.